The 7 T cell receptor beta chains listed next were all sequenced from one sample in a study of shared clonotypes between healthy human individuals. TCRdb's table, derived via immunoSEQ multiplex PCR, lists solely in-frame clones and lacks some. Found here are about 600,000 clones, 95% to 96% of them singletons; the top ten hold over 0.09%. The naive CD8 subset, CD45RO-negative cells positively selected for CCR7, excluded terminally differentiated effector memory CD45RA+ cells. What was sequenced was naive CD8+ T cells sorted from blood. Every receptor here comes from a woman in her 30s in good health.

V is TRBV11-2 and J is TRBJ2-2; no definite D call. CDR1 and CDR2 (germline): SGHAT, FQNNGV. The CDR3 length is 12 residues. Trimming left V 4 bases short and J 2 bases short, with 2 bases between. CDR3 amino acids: CASSYNTGELFF. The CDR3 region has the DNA TGTGCCAGCAGCTATAACACCGGGGAGCTGTTTTTT.

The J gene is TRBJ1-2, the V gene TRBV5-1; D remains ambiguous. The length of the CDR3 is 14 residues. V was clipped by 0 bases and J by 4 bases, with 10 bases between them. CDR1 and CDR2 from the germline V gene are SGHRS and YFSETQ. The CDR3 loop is CASSLEGPAYGYTF. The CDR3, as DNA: TGCGCCAGCAGCTTGGAAGGGCCGGCCTATGGCTACACCTTC.

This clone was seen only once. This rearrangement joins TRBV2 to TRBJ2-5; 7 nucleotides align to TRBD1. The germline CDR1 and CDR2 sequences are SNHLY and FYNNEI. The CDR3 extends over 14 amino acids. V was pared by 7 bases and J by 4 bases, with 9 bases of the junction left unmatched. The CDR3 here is CASIGTEHLETQYF. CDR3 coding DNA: TGTGCCAGCATTGGGACAGAGCACCTAGAGACCCAGTACTTC.

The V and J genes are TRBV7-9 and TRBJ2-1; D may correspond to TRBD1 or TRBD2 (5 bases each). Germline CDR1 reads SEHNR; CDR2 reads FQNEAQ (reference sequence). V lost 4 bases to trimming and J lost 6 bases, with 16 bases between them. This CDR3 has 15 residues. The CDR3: CASSWSGTAGNEQFF. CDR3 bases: TGTGCCAGCAGCTGGTCCGGGACGGCGGGCAATGAGCAGTTCTTC.

The CDR3 DNA follows: TGTGCCAGCAGCTTGTTCGGTGCGGGAGGCTCATCCTACGAGCAGTACTTC. Translating gives CASSLFGAGGSSYEQYF. The gene calls are TRBV5-6 and TRBJ2-7; 8 nucleotides match TRBD2. CDR3 length: 17 residues. V was clipped by 1 base and J by 1 base; unmatched bases: 10. The V gene's germline CDR1 is SGHDT and CDR2 YYEEEE.

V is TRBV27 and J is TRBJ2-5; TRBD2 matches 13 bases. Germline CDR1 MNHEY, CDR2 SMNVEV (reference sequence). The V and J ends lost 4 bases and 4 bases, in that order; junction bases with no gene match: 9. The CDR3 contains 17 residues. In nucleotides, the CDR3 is TGTGCCAGCAGTTCAGCTAGGACTAGCGGGAGTAGAGAGACCCAGTACTTC. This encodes CASSSARTSGSRETQYF.

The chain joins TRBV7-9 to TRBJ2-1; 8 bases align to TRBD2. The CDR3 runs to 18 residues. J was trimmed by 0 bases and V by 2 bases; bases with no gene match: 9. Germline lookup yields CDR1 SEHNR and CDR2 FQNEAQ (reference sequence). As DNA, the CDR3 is TGTGCCAGCAGCTTATCCCTAGCGGGCGGTAGCTCCTACAATGAGCAGTTCTTC. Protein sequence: CASSLSLAGGSSYNEQFF.